This T cell receptor beta chain was retrieved from a study of CD8 T cells in Susac syndrome. Random hexamers primed reverse transcription of about 0.5 to 1 ug RNA. TCRdb re-derived calls from the immunoSEQ multiplex PCR reads in MiXCR, one entry per CDR3 protein. Seen here are tens of thousands of distinct CDR3 sequences, roughly 93% observed once, and the top ten hold roughly 0.58%. Germline loops: CDR1 MGHRA, CDR2 YSYEKL. Deletions cut 0 bases from V and 11 bases from J, with 14 bases between. The CDR3 has 13 residues. CD8+ and CD4+ T cells circulating in blood were sequenced for TCR beta. The sequence was obtained from a human donor in good health. Material: CD8+ T cells from PBMCs. The gene calls are TRBV4-1 and TRBJ2-7; D is unclear. The CDR3 region has the DNA TGCGCCAGCAGCCAAGAATCGGCCAGCCGGAAGTACTTC. Translation gives CASSQESASRKYF.